Sequencing of this TCR beta chain was carried out in a study of blood T cell repertoires in COVID-19. In the study overall: COVID-19 samples collected from the United States, Italy and Spain covered acute and convalescent phases.

A Seattle source enrolled patients during active infection and followed them longitudinally. This clone appeared a single time. In the original processing: How many nucleated cells were present was estimated from reference gene primer amplification. This table comes from immunoSEQ multiplex PCR, and its TCRdb copy is limited to in-frame clones, with some not included. That table supplies the V and J calls and clone size; D and trimming were determined from the DNA. The profile covers 200,000 to 250,000 clones, with approximately 90% appearing a single time and less than 3.5% taken by the ten largest. CDR3 size: 10 residues. Trimming shortened V by 4 bases and J by 10 bases, and 7 bases separated the two germline ends. The germline V gene encodes CDR1 LNHDA and CDR2 SQIVND (reference sequence).

J is TRBJ1-1 and V is TRBV19, with D perhaps matching TRBD1 (6 bases). Sample: peripheral blood. This receptor was taken from a man aged 25 to 40 with COVID-19, enrolled during active disease. The CDR3 region is CASSTGVAFF. The CDR3 DNA reads TGTGCCAGTAGTACAGGGGTAGCTTTCTTT. The full variable domain, rest sourced from reference TRBV19 and TRBJ1-1, is DGGITQSPKYLFRKEGQNVTLSCEQNLNHDAMYWYRQDPGQGLRLIYYSQIVNDFQKGDIAEGYSVSREKKESFPLTVTSAQKNPTAFYLCASSTGVAFFGQGTRLTVV.